These T cell receptor beta chains were read from a single sample in a study of T cells in Graves' hyperthyroidism and ophthalmopathy. TCRdb ran MiXCR on the multiplex PCR reads and lists one entry per CDR3 protein. Among 480,000 or so distinct CDR3 sequences, roughly an eighth were seen once, and the ten largest hold around 17%. The source material was blood. The receptors stem from a woman between 18 and 29 years old with Graves' hyperthyroidism. Each CDR3 is given without its conserved first and last residue. The order of the fields is V gene, J gene, CDR3 protein.

>TRBV19|TRBJ2-1
ASSQKAGDFNEQF
>TRBV12-3/TRBV12-4|TRBJ1-1
ASSLPGLNTEAF
>TRBV12-3/TRBV12-4|TRBJ2-1
ASSLFRSSGIGDNEQF
>TRBV9|TRBJ2-5
ASSSPLNAGGPGGQETQY
>TRBV19|TRBJ2-3
ASSIDSSSTDTQY
>TRBV7-2|TRBJ2-1
ASSPMVGLAGVQF
>TRBV10-3|TRBJ1-2
AIMSGGIGYGYT
>TRBV27|TRBJ1-1
ASSLLPGLSQSEAF
>TRBV6-1|TRBJ1-5
ASRGGQPQH
>TRBV12-3/TRBV12-4|TRBJ1-1
ASSLGFAGGIAF
>TRBV6-1|TRBJ1-2
ASRQGPRYGYT
>TRBV27|TRBJ2-1
ASSLAGGPSYNEQF
>TRBV3-1|TRBJ2-1
ASSLLRTSRLDEQF
>TRBV6-1|TRBJ1-1
ASSEYGGTEAF
>TRBV20-1|TRBJ2-2
SATYSPTGELF
>TRBV15|TRBJ2-3
ATSQKPGLAGPVTQY
>TRBV6-1|TRBJ1-2
ASRGDDYRGYT
>TRBV27|TRBJ2-1
ASSPRGGLNEQF
>TRBV15|TRBJ2-2
ATSRPTSGGTGELF
>TRBV9|TRBJ1-2
ASSARRETGNYGYT
>TRBV2|TRBJ2-1
ASMGTSGVYNEQF
>TRBV11-3|TRBJ1-4
ASSWGDSGTGEKLF
>TRBV3-1|TRBJ2-7
ASSPQQGTTYEQY
>TRBV7-9|TRBJ2-1
ASSPPWHPYNEQF
>TRBV28|TRBJ1-2
ASSYRGYT
>TRBV7-3|TRBJ1-1
ASSLGDQGTTEAF
>TRBV12-3/TRBV12-4|TRBJ2-7
ASSVKGTGAYEQY
>TRBV6-1|TRBJ2-7
ASSARTSGRAWVYEQY
>TRBV12-3/TRBV12-4|TRBJ2-2
ASSPTSGSTGELF
>TRBV5-6|TRBJ2-1
ASSLAPSAQDGEQF
>TRBV30|TRBJ1-3
AWSVPGAGNTIY
>TRBV29-1|TRBJ2-3
SVAGTRDTDTQY
>TRBV9|TRBJ1-3
ASSVSRGASGNTIY
>TRBV19|TRBJ1-3
ASSFTDRVFGNTIY
>TRBV19|TRBJ1-5
ASHPESGTVNQPQH
>TRBV28|TRBJ1-6
ASSLPIQIGSPPLH
>TRBV6-1|TRBJ1-5
ASSEATAIDRGGNQPQH
>TRBV5-5|TRBJ1-1
ASSLHRGTRMSTEAF
>TRBV19|TRBJ1-5
ASSFLQGNQPQH
>TRBV11-2|TRBJ2-5
ASSLDLVVGETQY
>TRBV30|TRBJ1-2
AWASQKAGDYGYT
>TRBV16|TRBJ1-6
ASSRTGGGSDSPLH
>TRBV9|TRBJ1-1
ASSPGTGETEAF
>TRBV29-1|TRBJ1-1
SVERTGTTEAF
>TRBV7-8|TRBJ2-1
ASISLASSYNEQF
>TRBV28|TRBJ2-7
ASSLSTYEQY
>TRBV7-9|TRBJ1-1
ASSLQWAF
>TRBV7-2|TRBJ1-1
ASSTQGQGRTEAF
>TRBV27|TRBJ1-5
ASSLQGTGYNQPQH
>TRBV6-2/TRBV6-3|TRBJ2-7
ASSAGLSGMNYEQY
>TRBV27|TRBJ2-3
ASSFGTQLQSDTQY
>TRBV30|TRBJ1-2
AWNQNPSLEGYT
>TRBV24-1|TRBJ2-1
ATSDPGAGGLDEQF
>TRBV24-1|TRBJ2-2
ATSDPTGYAGELF
>TRBV7-6|TRBJ2-3
ASNNQGGGSTDTQY
>TRBV2|TRBJ1-2
ASSGDYGYT
>TRBV6-5|TRBJ2-1
ASSYRNEQF
>TRBV3-1|TRBJ1-1
ASSQTGFFTNTEAF
>TRBV12-3/TRBV12-4|TRBJ2-5
ASSSRETQY